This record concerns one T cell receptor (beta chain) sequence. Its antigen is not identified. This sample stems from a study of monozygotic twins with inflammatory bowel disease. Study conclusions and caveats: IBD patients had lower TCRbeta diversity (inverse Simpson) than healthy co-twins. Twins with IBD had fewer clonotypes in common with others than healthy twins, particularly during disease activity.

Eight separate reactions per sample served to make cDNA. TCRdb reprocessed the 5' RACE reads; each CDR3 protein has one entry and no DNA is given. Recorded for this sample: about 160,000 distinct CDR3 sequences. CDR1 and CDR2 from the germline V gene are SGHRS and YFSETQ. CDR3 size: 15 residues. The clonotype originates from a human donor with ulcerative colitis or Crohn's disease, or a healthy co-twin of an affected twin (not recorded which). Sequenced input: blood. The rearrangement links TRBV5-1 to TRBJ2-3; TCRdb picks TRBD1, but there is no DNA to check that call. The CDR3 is CASSPLGGSTDTQYF.